The 29 T cell receptor beta chains below come from one sample, sequenced in a study of T-cell reconstitution after alpha-beta-depleted transplantation in children. Unique molecular identifiers were used in preparing the TCRbeta library. Using its own MiXCR run on the PCR reads, TCRdb lists one record per CDR3 protein. The sample comprises 400,000 to 500,000 distinct CDR3 sequences, 11% of which are singletons, and 4.5% to 6% rests with the top ten. The input for sequencing was PBMCs from the stem cell graft donor, taken from the stem cell graft. All receptors derive from a human donor who donated a stem cell graft to a child with acute myeloid leukemia.

The V gene is TRBV4-1, the J gene TRBJ2-1; 7 bases align to TRBD2. Germline CDR1 MGHRA, CDR2 YSYEKL. CDR3 length: 16 amino acids. Trimming removed 0 bases from V and 4 bases from J; junction bases left unmatched: 6. The CDR3 spells CASSQDAGLRYNEQFF. The CDR3 coding sequence is TGCGCCAGCAGCCAAGATGCGGGACTACGTTACAATGAGCAGTTCTTC.

This clonotype came up a few times. The genes are TRBV11-2 and TRBJ2-2; D perhaps matches TRBD2 (6 bases). In germline, CDR1 is SGHAT, CDR2 FQNNGV. V was cut by 4 bases and J by 0 bases, with 9 bases left in between. CDR3 length: 15 amino acids. The CDR3 DNA sequence: TGTGCCAGCAGCTCGGCGGGAACGAACACCGGGGAGCTGTTTTTT. The encoded protein is CASSSAGTNTGELFF. Full variable domain (missing parts from reference TRBV11-2 and TRBJ2-2): EAGVAQSPRYKIIEKRQSVAFWCNPISGHATLYWYQQILGQGPKLLIQFQNNGVVDDSQLPKDRFSAERLKGVDSTLKIQPAKLEDSAVYLCASSSAGTNTGELFFGEGSRLTVL.

A few counts support this clonotype. The genes are TRBV20-1 and TRBJ2-7; TRBD1 might be the D (6 bases). The CDR3 consists of 11 residues. The V gene lost 2 bases and the J gene lost 9 bases, with 11 bases spanning the gap. Germline V CDR1 and CDR2: DFQATT, SNEGSKA (reference sequence). The CDR3 loop is CSARSDSGQYF. CDR3 bases: TGCAGTGCTAGATCGGACAGCGGGCAGTACTTC.

A few counts support this clonotype. The chain couples TRBV4-1 to TRBJ1-5; D call uncertain. V gave up 0 bases and J gave up 8 bases, with 8 bases separating them. The CDR3 length is 13 residues. Germline CDR1 reads MGHRA; CDR2 reads YSYEKL. The CDR3 DNA reads TGCGCCAGCAGCCAAGAAAAGGGCGAGCCCCAGCATTTT. Its translation is CASSQEKGEPQHF.

This clonotype was counted between two and nine times. V and J are TRBV7-3 and TRBJ2-1, with a weak D call TRBD1 (5 bases). In germline, CDR1 is SGHTA, CDR2 FQGTGA. V was shortened by 4 bases and J by 6 bases, with 22 bases between the two germline ends. The CDR3 extends over 17 amino acids. DNA for the CDR3: TGTGCCAGCAGCTATGGGGCAAAAGCGAGCCTTTCCAATGAGCAGTTCTTC. It encodes CASSYGAKASLSNEQFF.

The chain recombines TRBV7-2 with TRBJ2-3; D is perhaps TRBD1 (5 bases). Germline-derived CDR1 and CDR2 are SGHTA and FQGNSA. The CDR3 runs to 14 residues. With 3 bases removed from V and 8 bases from J, the gap between germline ends came to 15 bases. DNA for the CDR3: TGTGCCAGCAGCTTTATCGTAGGGGAAGGTACGCAGTATTTT. Translation gives CASSFIVGEGTQYF.

The chain links TRBV5-1 to TRBJ2-5, with D possibly matching TRBD2 (6 bases). The V end was cut by 5 bases, the J end by 4 bases, with 12 bases between. CDR1 is SGHRS, CDR2 YFSETQ, per germline. The CDR3 runs 13 residues. This CDR3 is CASRTGGAETQYF. DNA for the CDR3: TGCGCCAGCAGGACGGGCGGGGCAGAGACCCAGTACTTC. Variable domain in full (rest from reference TRBV5-1 and TRBJ2-5): KAGVTQTPRYLIKTRGQQVTLSCSPISGHRSVSWYQQTPGQGLQFLFEYFSETQRNKGNFPGRFSGRQFSNSRSEMNVSTLELGDSALYLCASRTGGAETQYFGPGTRLLVL.

This clonotype was observed at least ten times. The chain carries TRBV25-1 and TRBJ1-1; D is unclear. This CDR3 has 12 residues. Trimming cost V 5 bases and J 4 bases, with 8 bases left between them. Germline CDR1 is MGHDK and CDR2 is SYGVNS. The CDR3 spells CASSPGVTEAFF. In DNA, the CDR3 is TGTGCCAGCAGTCCCGGGGTCACTGAAGCTTTCTTT.

J is TRBJ2-2 and V is TRBV5-4; 7 bases agree with TRBD2. Trimming took 0 bases from V and 7 from J; bases not matched to a gene: 9. Germline CDR1 is SGHNT and CDR2 is YYREEE (reference sequence). The CDR3 has 16 residues. CDR3 residues: CASSLAGREYNGELFF. CDR3 sequence (DNA): TGTGCCAGCAGCTTGGCCGGGCGGGAGTATAACGGGGAGCTGTTTTTT.

This clonotype was recorded at least ten times. The chain couples TRBV5-4 to TRBJ2-4; 9 bases line up with TRBD2. CDR1 is SGHNT and CDR2 is YYREEE in the germline V gene (reference sequence). This CDR3 comprises 14 residues. J lost 11 bases, V lost 0 bases, and 6 bases had no gene match. The CDR3 loop is CASSLALAGSVQYF. The CDR3 coding sequence is TGTGCCAGCAGCTTGGCTCTAGCGGGGTCGGTTCAGTACTTC.

V and J are TRBV6-2 or TRBV6-3 and TRBJ2-7; 8 bases align to TRBD1. The V and J ends lost 6 bases and 2 bases, in that order; junction bases with no gene match: 6. This CDR3 region has 14 residues. Germline CDR1 MNHEY, CDR2 SVGEGT. Here the CDR3 reads CASRDRTGTYEQYF. In nucleotides, the CDR3 is TGTGCCAGCAGGGATAGGACAGGGACCTACGAGCAGTACTTC.

The chain couples TRBV29-1 to TRBJ2-5, with D possibly TRBD1 on 5 matching bases. V lost 5 bases, J lost 4 bases, and 20 bases lay in between. This CDR3 comprises 15 residues. Germline CDR1 SQVTM, CDR2 ANQGSEA. The CDR3 here is CSVNLWQGNRETQYF. CDR3 sequence (DNA): TGCAGCGTTAATCTGTGGCAGGGTAATCGAGAGACCCAGTACTTC. Looking up the rest from reference TRBV29-1 and TRBJ2-5 gives the full variable domain: SAVISQKPSRDICQRGTSLTIQCQVDSQVTMMFWYRQQPGQSLTLIATANQGSEATYESGFVIDKFPISRPNLTFSTLTVSNMSPEDSSIYLCSVNLWQGNRETQYFGPGTRLLVL.

This clonotype was seen a handful of times. A read error may produce the germline difference seen at one junction end. The chain has TRBV7-7 and TRBJ2-3; 12 nucleotides align to TRBD2. This CDR3 has 17 residues. The germline CDR1 and CDR2 sequences are SSHAT and FNYEAQ (reference sequence). CDR3 nucleotide sequence: TGTGCTAGCAGCTCCGGACTAGCGGGATCAACCACAGATACGCAGTATTTT. Amino acids: CASSSGLAGSTTDTQYF.

In this sample, this clonotype turned up a few times. The V gene is TRBV7-3, the J gene TRBJ2-3; D perhaps matches TRBD2 (5 bases). Per germline, CDR1 SGHTA and CDR2 FQGTGA. Trimming took off 1 base at V and 5 bases at J, with 10 bases between the two ends. CDR3 length: 14 amino acids. The CDR3 nucleotides are TGTGCCAGCAGCTTAAGGCCCGGGATAGATACGCAGTATTTT. Translated: CASSLRPGIDTQYF.

This clonotype showed up many times. The chain uses TRBV6-1 and TRBJ2-3, with D unclear. There are 14 residues in the CDR3. Per the germline V gene, CDR1 is MNHNS and CDR2 is SASEGT. Deletions cut 0 bases from V and 2 bases from J, with 6 bases between. The CDR3 DNA sequence: TGTGCCAGCAGTGAAGCGGCCTACACAGATACGCAGTATTTT. This encodes CASSEAAYTDTQYF.

This clonotype appeared many times. The chain joins TRBV29-1 to TRBJ2-7, with TRBD2 matching over 7 bases. The trim removed 3 bases at V and 2 bases at J, leaving 4 bases unmatched. The length of the CDR3 is 13 residues. CDR1 and CDR2 (germline): SQVTM, ANQGSEA. The CDR3 DNA follows: TGCAGCGTTGAGCTAGCGGTGACCTACGAGCAGTACTTC. As protein: CSVELAVTYEQYF.

This clonotype was detected a few times. The rearrangement links TRBV6-2 or TRBV6-3 to TRBJ2-1, with D possibly matching TRBD1 (9 bases). Germline V gene data show CDR1 as MNHEY and CDR2 as SVGEGT. There are 22 residues in the CDR3. Trimming took 10 bases from V and 0 from J, leaving 37 bases between them. In DNA, the CDR3 is TGTGCCACCGGGGACAGGGAACGGACTAGCAGAGATTACGAGAGCTCCTACAATGAGCAGTTCTTC. Encoded protein: CATGDRERTSRDYESSYNEQFF.

V gene TRBV19 combines with J gene TRBJ2-2; D call uncertain. This CDR3 region has 14 residues. The germline V and J ends were trimmed by 3 bases and 2 bases, with 7 bases remaining between them. The germline V gene has CDR1 LNHDA and CDR2 SQIVND (reference sequence). CDR3 nucleotide sequence: TGTGCCAGTAGTATGTCTGTTAACACCGGGGAGCTGTTTTTT. Translation: CASSMSVNTGELFF.

This clonotype came up a few times. This chain connects TRBV20-1 to TRBJ2-7, with TRBD1 identical over 7 bases. There are 13 residues in the CDR3. CDR1 is DFQATT and CDR2 is SNEGSKA in the germline V gene (reference sequence). V lost 1 base and J lost 3; bases outside the gene matches: 3. CDR3 residues: CSARARDSYEQYF. DNA of the CDR3: TGCAGTGCTAGAGCCCGGGACAGCTACGAGCAGTACTTC.

The CDR3 sequence is CASRSPNEKLFF. For the CDR3, the DNA is TGTGCCAGCAGATCACCTAATGAAAAACTGTTTTTT. The chain recombines TRBV6-5 with TRBJ1-4; no clear D. The CDR3 loop spans 12 amino acids. The germline V gene encodes CDR1 MNHEY and CDR2 SVGAGI. The ends were cut back, 6 bases at V and 3 bases at J, with 5 bases in the middle.

The V and J genes are TRBV7-2 and TRBJ2-5; TRBD1 is a possible D gene (6 bases). This CDR3 contains 15 residues. The germline CDR1 and CDR2 sequences are SGHTA and FQGNSA. V was pared by 0 bases and J by 3 bases, with 11 bases between. This chain's CDR3 is CASSLADRIEETQYF. The CDR3 nucleotides read TGTGCCAGCAGCTTAGCCGACAGGATTGAAGAGACCCAGTACTTC.

This clonotype has just a few counts. The rearrangement uses TRBV9 and TRBJ2-3; D is possibly TRBD2 (6 bases). Germline CDR1 reads SGDLS; CDR2 reads YYNGEE. CDR3 size: 15 residues. V lost 4 bases and J lost 2, with 14 bases in between. The CDR3 bases are TGTGCCAGCAGCCCCCGGACTACCCCCACAGATACGCAGTATTTT. This codes for CASSPRTTPTDTQYF.

The chain carries TRBV20-1 and TRBJ2-2; 10 nucleotides align to TRBD1. This CDR3 is built from 15 residues. Germline V gene sequence: CDR1 DFQATT, CDR2 SNEGSKA (reference sequence). Trimming cost V 1 base and J 4 bases; bases outside gene matches: 3. This CDR3 reads CSARGDRGSTGELFF. CDR3 nucleotide sequence: TGCAGTGCTAGAGGGGACAGGGGTAGCACCGGGGAGCTGTTTTTT.

This clonotype has a count of ten or more. This sequence joins TRBV5-1 and TRBJ2-3; D unresolved. CDR1 is SGHRS, CDR2 YFSETQ, per germline. The ends were cut back, 0 bases at V and 6 bases at J, with 11 bases in the middle. The CDR3 totals 14 residues. The chain's CDR3 is CASSLEGNGDTQYF. In DNA, the CDR3 is TGCGCCAGCAGCTTGGAGGGTAATGGGGATACGCAGTATTTT.

Only a few counts were recorded for this clonotype. The rearrangement joins TRBV5-4 to TRBJ2-1, with D possibly matching TRBD2 (6 bases). With 3 bases removed from V and 2 bases from J, the gap between germline ends came to 24 bases. The CDR3 loop spans 19 amino acids. Germline lookup yields CDR1 SGHNT and CDR2 YYREEE (reference sequence). Here the CDR3 reads CASSSKPPGAGLTYNEQFF. The CDR3 DNA follows: TGTGCCAGCAGCTCGAAACCCCCCGGGGCAGGACTAACCTACAATGAGCAGTTCTTC.

This clonotype has at least ten counts. The chain links TRBV29-1 to TRBJ2-5; 8 bases map to TRBD1. CDR1 and CDR2 from the germline V gene are SQVTM and ANQGSEA. V lost 8 bases, J lost 5 bases, and 10 bases stayed unmatched. The length of the CDR3 is 13 residues. The CDR3 loop is CSTGQGSLETQYF. DNA for the CDR3: TGCAGCACCGGACAGGGTTCCTTGGAGACCCAGTACTTC.

V and J are TRBV24-1 and TRBJ2-2; D ambiguous. This CDR3 comprises 13 residues. Germline assignment: CDR1 KGHDR and CDR2 SFDVKD. V lost 2 bases to trimming and J lost 6 bases, with 6 bases between them. CDR3 DNA sequence: TGTGCCACCAGTGATTCTGGACCCGGGGAGCTGTTTTTT. It yields the protein CATSDSGPGELFF.

This clonotype appeared a few times. The chain links TRBV7-2 to TRBJ2-5, with 8 positions matching TRBD2. Germline V gene lookup returns CDR1 SGHTA and CDR2 FQGNSA. The CDR3 runs to 15 residues. The trim removed 8 bases at V and 4 bases at J, leaving 12 bases unmatched. CDR3 DNA: TGTGCCAGCCCTGGAGGGGAGCGGGGGAGAGAGACCCAGTACTTC. It is translated as CASPGGERGRETQYF.

Only a few counts were recorded for this clonotype. CDR3 nucleotide sequence: TGTGCCAGCAGCGCTATACAGGGTTCGGAAGAAAAACTGTTTTTT. Translating it yields CASSAIQGSEEKLFF. The gene calls are TRBV9 and TRBJ1-4; a weak D match, TRBD1 (6 bases). The germline V and J ends were trimmed by 3 bases and 8 bases, with 17 bases remaining between them. The CDR3 covers 15 residues. The germline CDR1 and CDR2 sequences are SGDLS and YYNGEE.